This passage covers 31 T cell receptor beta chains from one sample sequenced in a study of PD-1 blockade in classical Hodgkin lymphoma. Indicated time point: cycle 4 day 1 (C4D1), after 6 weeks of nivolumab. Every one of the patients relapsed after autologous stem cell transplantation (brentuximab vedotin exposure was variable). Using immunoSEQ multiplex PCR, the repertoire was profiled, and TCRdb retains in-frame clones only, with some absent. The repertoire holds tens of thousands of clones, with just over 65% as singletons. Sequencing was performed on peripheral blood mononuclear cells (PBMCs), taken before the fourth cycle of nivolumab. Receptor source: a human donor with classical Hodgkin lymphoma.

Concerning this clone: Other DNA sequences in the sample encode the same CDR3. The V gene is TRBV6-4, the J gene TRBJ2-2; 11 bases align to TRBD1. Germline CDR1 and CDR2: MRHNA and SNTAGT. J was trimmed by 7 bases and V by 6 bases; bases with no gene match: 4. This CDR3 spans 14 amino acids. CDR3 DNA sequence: TGTGCCAGCAGAGGACAGGGGGCGATCGGGGAGCTGTTTTTT. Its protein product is CASRGQGAIGELFF.

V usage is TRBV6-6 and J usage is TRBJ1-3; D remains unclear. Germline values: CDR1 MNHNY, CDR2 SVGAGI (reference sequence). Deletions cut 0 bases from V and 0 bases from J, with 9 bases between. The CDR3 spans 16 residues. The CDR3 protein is CASSYSRQTSGNTIYF. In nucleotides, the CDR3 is TGTGCCAGCAGTTACTCGAGGCAGACCTCTGGAAACACCATATATTTT.

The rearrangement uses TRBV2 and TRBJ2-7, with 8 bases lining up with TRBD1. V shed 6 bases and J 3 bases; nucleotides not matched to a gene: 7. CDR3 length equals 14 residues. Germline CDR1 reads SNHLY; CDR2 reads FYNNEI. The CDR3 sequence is CASSRTGRNYEQYF. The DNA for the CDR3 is TGTGCCAGCAGCCGGACAGGGCGCAACTACGAGCAGTACTTC.

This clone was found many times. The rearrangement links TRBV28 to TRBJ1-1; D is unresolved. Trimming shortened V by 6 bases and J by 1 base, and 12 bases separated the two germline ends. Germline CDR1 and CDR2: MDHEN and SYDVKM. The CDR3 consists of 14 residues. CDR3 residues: CASSLPKKNTEAFF. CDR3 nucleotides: TGTGCCAGCAGCCTCCCCAAAAAGAACACTGAAGCTTTCTTT.

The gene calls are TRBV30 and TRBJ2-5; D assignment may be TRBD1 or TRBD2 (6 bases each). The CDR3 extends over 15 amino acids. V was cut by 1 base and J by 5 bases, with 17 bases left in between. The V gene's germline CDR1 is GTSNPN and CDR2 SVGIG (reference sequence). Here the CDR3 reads CAWSGTWGADETQYF. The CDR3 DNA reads TGTGCCTGGAGTGGAACCTGGGGGGCGGATGAGACCCAGTACTTC.

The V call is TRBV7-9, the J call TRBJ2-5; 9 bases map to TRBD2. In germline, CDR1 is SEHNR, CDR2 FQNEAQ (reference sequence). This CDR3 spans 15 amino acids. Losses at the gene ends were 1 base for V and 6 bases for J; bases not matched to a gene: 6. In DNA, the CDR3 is TGTGCCAGCAGCTTAGTGGCTAGCGGGACAAAGACCCAGTACTTC. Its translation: CASSLVASGTKTQYF.

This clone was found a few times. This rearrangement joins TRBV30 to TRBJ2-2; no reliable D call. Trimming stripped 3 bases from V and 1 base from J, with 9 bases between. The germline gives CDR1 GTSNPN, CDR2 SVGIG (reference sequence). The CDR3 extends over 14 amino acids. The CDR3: CAWRNGGNTGELFF. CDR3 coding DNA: TGTGCCTGGAGAAATGGCGGGAACACCGGGGAGCTGTTTTTT.

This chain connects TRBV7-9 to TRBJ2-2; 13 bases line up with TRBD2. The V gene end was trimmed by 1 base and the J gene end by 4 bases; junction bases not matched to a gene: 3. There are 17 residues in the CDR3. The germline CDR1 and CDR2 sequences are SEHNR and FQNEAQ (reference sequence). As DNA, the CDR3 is TGTGCCAGCAGCTTAGGGGGACTAGCGGGAAGCACCGGGGAGCTGTTTTTT. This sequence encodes CASSLGGLAGSTGELFF.

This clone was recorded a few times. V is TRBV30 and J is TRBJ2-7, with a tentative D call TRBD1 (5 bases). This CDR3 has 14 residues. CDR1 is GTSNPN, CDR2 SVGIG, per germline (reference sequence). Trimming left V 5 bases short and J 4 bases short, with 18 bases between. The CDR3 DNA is TGTGCCTGGGCTCAGGGCTCCCTCCTGTACGAGCAGTACTTC. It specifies CAWAQGSLLYEQYF. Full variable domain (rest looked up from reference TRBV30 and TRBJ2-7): SQTIHQWPATLVQPVGSPLSLECTVEGTSNPNLYWYRQAAGRGLQLLFYSVGIGQISSEVPQNLSASRPQDRQFILSSKKLLLSDSGFYLCAWAQGSLLYEQYFGPGTRLTVT.

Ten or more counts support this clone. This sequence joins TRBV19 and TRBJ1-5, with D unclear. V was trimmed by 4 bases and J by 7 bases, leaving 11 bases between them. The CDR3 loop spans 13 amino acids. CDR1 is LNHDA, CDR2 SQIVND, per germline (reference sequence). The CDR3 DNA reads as TGTGCCAGTAGTAATGGGGTGGTGCAGCCCCAGCATTTT. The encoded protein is CASSNGVVQPQHF.

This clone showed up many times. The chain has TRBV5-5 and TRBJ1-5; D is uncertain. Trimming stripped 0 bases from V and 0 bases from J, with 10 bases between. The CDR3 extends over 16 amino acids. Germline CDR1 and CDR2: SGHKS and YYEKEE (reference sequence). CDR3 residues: CASSLADGYSNQPQHF. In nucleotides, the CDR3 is TGTGCCAGCAGCTTGGCCGACGGGTATAGCAATCAGCCCCAGCATTTT.

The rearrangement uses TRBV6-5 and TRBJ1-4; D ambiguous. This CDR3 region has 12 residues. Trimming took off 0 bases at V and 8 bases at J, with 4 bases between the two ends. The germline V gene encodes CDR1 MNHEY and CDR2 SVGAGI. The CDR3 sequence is CASSYSGEKLFF. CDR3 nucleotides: TGTGCCAGCAGTTACTCGGGGGAAAAACTGTTTTTT.

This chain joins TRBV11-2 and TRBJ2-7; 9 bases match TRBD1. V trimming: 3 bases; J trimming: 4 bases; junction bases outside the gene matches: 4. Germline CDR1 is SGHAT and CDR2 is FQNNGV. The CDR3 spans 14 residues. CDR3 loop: CASSFPGQGYEQYF. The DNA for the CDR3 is TGTGCCAGCAGCTTCCCGGGACAGGGTTACGAGCAGTACTTC.

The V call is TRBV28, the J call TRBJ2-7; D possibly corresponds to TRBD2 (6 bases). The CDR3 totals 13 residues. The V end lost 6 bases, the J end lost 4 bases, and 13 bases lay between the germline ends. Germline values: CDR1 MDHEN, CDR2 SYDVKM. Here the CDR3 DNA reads TGTGCCAGCAGGGAACAGGCGGGGTACGAGCAGTACTTC. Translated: CASREQAGYEQYF.

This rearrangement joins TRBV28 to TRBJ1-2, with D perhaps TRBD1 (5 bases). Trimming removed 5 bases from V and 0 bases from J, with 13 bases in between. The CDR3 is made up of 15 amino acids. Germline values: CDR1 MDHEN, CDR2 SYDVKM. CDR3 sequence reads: CASSERDGTNYGYTF. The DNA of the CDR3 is TGTGCCAGCAGTGAACGGGACGGTACTAACTATGGCTACACCTTC.

The CDR3 sequence is CASSERGTNEKLFF. The CDR3 DNA is TGTGCCAGCAGCGAGAGGGGAACTAATGAAAAACTGTTTTTT. The V and J genes are TRBV9 and TRBJ1-4, with D possibly TRBD1 on 5 matching bases. The CDR3 is 14 residues long. Trimming took off 3 bases at V and 1 base at J, with 7 bases between the two ends. Germline CDR1 reads SGDLS; CDR2 reads YYNGEE.

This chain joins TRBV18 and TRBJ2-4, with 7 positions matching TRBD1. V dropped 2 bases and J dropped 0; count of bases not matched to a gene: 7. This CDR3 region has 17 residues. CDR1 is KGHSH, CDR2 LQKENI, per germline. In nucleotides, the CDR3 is TGTGCCAGCTCACCAAATGGGGACAGACTAGCCAAAAACATTCAGTACTTC. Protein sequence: CASSPNGDRLAKNIQYF.

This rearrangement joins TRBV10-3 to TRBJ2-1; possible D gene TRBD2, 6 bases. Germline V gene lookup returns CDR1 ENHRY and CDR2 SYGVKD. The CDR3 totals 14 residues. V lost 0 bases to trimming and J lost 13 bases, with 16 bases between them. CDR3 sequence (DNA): TGTGCCATCAGTGAGTCGAGTGGAAGGACTACCCAGTTCTTC. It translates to CAISESSGRTTQFF.

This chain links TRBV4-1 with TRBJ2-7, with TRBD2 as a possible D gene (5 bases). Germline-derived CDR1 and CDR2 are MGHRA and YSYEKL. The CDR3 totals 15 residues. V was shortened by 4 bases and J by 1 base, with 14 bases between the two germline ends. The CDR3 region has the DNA TGCGCCAGCAGCCGTAGTCTAGGGAGTTCCTACGAGCAGTACTTC. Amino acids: CASSRSLGSSYEQYF.

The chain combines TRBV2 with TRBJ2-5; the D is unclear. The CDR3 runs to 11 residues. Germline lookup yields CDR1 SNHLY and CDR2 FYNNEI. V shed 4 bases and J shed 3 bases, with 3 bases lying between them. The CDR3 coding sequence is TGTGCCAGCAGTGCGAAAGAGACCCAGTACTTC. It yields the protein CASSAKETQYF.

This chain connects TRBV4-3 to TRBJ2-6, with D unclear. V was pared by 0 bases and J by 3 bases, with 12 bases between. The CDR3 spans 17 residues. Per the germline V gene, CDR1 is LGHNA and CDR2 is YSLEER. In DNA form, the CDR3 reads TGCGCCAGCAGCCAAGATGCTAGGGTTGGTGGGGCCAACGTCCTGACTTTC. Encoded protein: CASSQDARVGGANVLTF.

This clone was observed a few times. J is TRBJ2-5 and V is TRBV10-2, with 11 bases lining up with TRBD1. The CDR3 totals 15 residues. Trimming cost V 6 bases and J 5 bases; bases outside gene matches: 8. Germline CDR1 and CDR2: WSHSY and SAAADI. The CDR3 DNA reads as TGCGCCAGCAGGGCAGGGACAGGGGGATCGGAGACCCAGTACTTC. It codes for CASRAGTGGSETQYF.

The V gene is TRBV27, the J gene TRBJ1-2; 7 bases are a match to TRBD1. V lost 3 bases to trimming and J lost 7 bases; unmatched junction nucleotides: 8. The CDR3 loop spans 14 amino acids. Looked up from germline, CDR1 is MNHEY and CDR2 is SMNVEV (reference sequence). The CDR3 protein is CASSFVGDSSGYTF. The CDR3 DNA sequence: TGTGCCAGCAGTTTTGTAGGGGACAGTAGTGGCTACACCTTC.

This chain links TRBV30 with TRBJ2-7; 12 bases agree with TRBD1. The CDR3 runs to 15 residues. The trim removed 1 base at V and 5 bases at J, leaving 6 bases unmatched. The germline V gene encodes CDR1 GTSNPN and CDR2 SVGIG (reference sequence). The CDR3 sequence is CAWSGGTGGFDEQYF. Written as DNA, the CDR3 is TGTGCCTGGAGTGGGGGGACAGGGGGCTTCGACGAGCAGTACTTC.

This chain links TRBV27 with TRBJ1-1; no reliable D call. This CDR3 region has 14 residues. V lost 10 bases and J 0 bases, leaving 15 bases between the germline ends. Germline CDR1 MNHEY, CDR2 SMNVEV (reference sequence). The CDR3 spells CATYAAPMNTEAFF. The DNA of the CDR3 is TGTGCCACCTATGCAGCTCCAATGAACACTGAAGCTTTCTTT.

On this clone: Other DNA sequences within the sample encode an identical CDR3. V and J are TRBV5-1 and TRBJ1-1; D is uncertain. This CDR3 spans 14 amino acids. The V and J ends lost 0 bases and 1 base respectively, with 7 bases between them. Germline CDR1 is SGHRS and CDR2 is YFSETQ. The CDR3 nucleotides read TGCGCCAGCAGCTTGGAGGGTGGGAACACTGAAGCTTTCTTT. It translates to CASSLEGGNTEAFF. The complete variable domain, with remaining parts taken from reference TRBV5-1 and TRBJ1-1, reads KAGVTQTPRYLIKTRGQQVTLSCSPISGHRSVSWYQQTPGQGLQFLFEYFSETQRNKGNFPGRFSGRQFSNSRSEMNVSTLELGDSALYLCASSLEGGNTEAFFGQGTRLTVV.

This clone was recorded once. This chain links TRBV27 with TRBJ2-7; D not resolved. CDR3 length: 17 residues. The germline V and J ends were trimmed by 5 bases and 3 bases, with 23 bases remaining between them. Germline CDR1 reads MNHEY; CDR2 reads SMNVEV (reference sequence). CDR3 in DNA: TGTGCCAGCAGTCCTCCCCCTTACCGGGCCACAAGCTACGAGCAGTACTTC. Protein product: CASSPPPYRATSYEQYF.

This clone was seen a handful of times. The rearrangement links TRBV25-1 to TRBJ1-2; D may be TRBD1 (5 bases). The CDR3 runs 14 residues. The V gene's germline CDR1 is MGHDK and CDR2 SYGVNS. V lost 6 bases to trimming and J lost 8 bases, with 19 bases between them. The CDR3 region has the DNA TGTGCCAGCAGCGGGACCGGGGCAGGAGGAGGCTACACCTTC. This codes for CASSGTGAGGGYTF.

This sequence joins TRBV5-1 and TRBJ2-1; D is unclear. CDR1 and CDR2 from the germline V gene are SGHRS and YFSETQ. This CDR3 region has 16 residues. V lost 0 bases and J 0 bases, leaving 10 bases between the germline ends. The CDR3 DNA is TGCGCCAGCAGCTTGGTAGGCGCGAGCTCCTACAATGAGCAGTTCTTC. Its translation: CASSLVGASSYNEQFF. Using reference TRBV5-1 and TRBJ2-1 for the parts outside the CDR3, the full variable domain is KAGVTQTPRYLIKTRGQQVTLSCSPISGHRSVSWYQQTPGQGLQFLFEYFSETQRNKGNFPGRFSGRQFSNSRSEMNVSTLELGDSALYLCASSLVGASSYNEQFFGPGTRLTVL.

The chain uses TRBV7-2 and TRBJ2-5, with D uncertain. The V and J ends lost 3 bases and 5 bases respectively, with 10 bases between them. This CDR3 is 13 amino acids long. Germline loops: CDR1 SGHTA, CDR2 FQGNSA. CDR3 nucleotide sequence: TGTGCCAGCAGCTTCCCGGTAACGGAGACCCAGTACTTC. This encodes CASSFPVTETQYF. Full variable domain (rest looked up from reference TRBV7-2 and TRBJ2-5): GAGVSQSPSNKVTEKGKDVELRCDPISGHTALYWYRQSLGQGLEFLIYFQGNSAPDKSGLPSDRFSAERTGGSVSTLTIQRTQQEDSAVYLCASSFPVTETQYFGPGTRLLVL.

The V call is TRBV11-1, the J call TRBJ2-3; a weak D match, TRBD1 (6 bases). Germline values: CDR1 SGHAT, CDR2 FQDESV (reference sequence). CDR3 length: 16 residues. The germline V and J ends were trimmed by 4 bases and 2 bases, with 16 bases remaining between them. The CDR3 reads CASSSHLQGFTDTQYF. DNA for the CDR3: TGTGCCAGCAGCTCCCACCTACAGGGCTTCACAGATACGCAGTATTTT.